These 6 T cell receptor beta chains came from one sample sequenced in a study of cytomegalovirus exposure and HLA in healthy donors. The PCR made use of 60 Vbeta and 13 Jbeta primers. Profiling relied on immunoSEQ multiplex PCR, and the TCRdb table lists in-frame clones only, not all of them. This sample's table has roughly 62,000 clones. What was sequenced was PBMCs. The receptor set was obtained from a male donor in good health and CMV-seronegative.

A note on this clone: An end of the junction does not agree with germline; a read error may underlie this. The chain combines TRBV7-7 with TRBJ2-5; D may be TRBD2 (6 bases). CDR1 SSHAT and CDR2 FNYEAQ come from the germline V gene (reference sequence). The CDR3 has 14 amino acids. The CDR3 nucleotides read TGTGCTAGCAGCTTAGCCCCGGAGGGAGAGAACCAGTACTTC. Amino acids: CASSLAPEGENQYF.

This chain uses TRBV28 with TRBJ2-5; 8 bases are shared with TRBD2. From germline, CDR1 is MDHEN and CDR2 SYDVKM. Germline trimming cut 10 bases from V and 3 bases from J; bases unmatched to any gene: 13. CDR3 length: 15 residues. The CDR3: CATLRGGAGEETQYF. Written as DNA, the CDR3 is TGTGCCACCCTCCGCGGCGGAGCGGGAGAAGAGACCCAGTACTTC.

V is TRBV7-2 and J is TRBJ1-1, with D possibly TRBD1 on 5 matching bases. There are 14 residues in the CDR3. Trimming removed 2 bases at V and 1 base at J, with 8 bases between. Germline-derived CDR1 and CDR2 are SGHTA and FQGNSA. This CDR3 reads CASSLLGGNTEAFF. The CDR3 DNA reads TGTGCCAGCAGCTTATTGGGGGGGAACACTGAAGCTTTCTTT.

The rearrangement joins TRBV28 to TRBJ2-7; D may be TRBD1 (5 bases). The length of the CDR3 is 10 residues. The germline V gene has CDR1 MDHEN and CDR2 SYDVKM. Written as DNA, the CDR3 is TGTGCAACAGGAGACTACGAGCAGTACTTC. Translated: CATGDYEQYF.

The CDR3 reads CASSYSSTGTEAFF. The CDR3 bases are TGTGCCAGCAGTTACTCATCGACCGGGACTGAAGCTTTCTTT. This chain uses TRBV6-5 with TRBJ1-1; D gene ambiguous. The germline V and J ends were trimmed by 0 bases and 5 bases, with 10 bases remaining between them. Germline lookup yields CDR1 MNHEY and CDR2 SVGAGI. This CDR3 has 14 residues.

The chain couples TRBV28 to TRBJ2-7, with 7 bases fitting TRBD1. CDR1 and CDR2 from the germline V gene are MDHEN and SYDVKM. CDR3 size: 14 residues. After removal of 4 bases from V and 5 bases from J, the junction contained 8 bases not matched to a gene. CDR3 sequence: CASSSQTGLNEQYF. The CDR3 DNA reads TGTGCCAGCAGTTCCCAGACAGGGCTCAACGAGCAGTACTTC.